The clone carrying this T cell receptor beta chain was seen a handful of times. Antigen unknown. The authors reverse transcribed all of the isolated RNA, so sequencing captured expressed TCRB transcripts. TCRdb's table, derived via immunoSEQ multiplex PCR, lists solely in-frame clones and lacks some. The table includes some 370,000 clones, over 9% detected once. The sample originates from a study of beta chain features in type 1 diabetes. Study findings and constraints: Sequencing of cDNA might inflate the share of cells that strongly express TCR. Moderate but significant shortening of TCRB CDR3s was recorded in all four CD4+ subsets from Type 1 diabetes patients. Here, the possible influence of HLA type (on TCRB rearrangement) remained unresolved.

Trimming cost V 6 bases and J 3 bases; bases outside gene matches: 5. CDR3 length equals 14 residues. Germline loops: CDR1 WSHSY, CDR2 SAAADI. The material sequenced was central memory CD4+ T cells from blood. The TCR comes from a man in his thirties or forties with type 1 diabetes. This sequence joins TRBV10-2 and TRBJ1-1, with 9 bases aligning to TRBD1. The CDR3 sequence is CASRKTGGDTEAFF. CDR3 in DNA: TGCGCCAGCAGGAAAACAGGGGGCGACACTGAAGCTTTCTTT.